The T cell receptor beta chain under discussion was sequenced for a study of T cell changes during pregnancy in multiple sclerosis. Assay used: immunoSEQ multiplex PCR; TCRdb lists only in-frame clones, some missing. The data contain more than 65,000 clones, around nine tenths of them singletons. Trimming took 4 bases from V and 7 from J, leaving 22 bases between them. Germline-derived CDR1 and CDR2 are SGHNT and YENEEA. The CDR3 runs to 17 residues. The specimen comprised CD4+ T cells from peripheral blood mononuclear cells, sampled before pregnancy. This receptor was taken from a female donor with multiple sclerosis, enrolled in a pregnancy study. The chain uses TRBV11-3 and TRBJ2-2; a weak D match, TRBD1 (7 bases). Written as DNA, the CDR3 is TGTGCCAGCAGCTCAAAGACGAGGACAGGAGGGAGCGGGGAGCTGTTTTTT. This sequence encodes CASSSKTRTGGSGELFF.